The 26 T cell receptor beta chains in this list originate from one sample, sequenced in a study of shared clonotypes between healthy human individuals. Libraries were prepared by immunoSEQ multiplex PCR; TCRdb keeps only in-frame clonotypes and omits some of them. The sample has around 1.1 million clones; 70% to 80% are singletons. The sequenced sample was memory CD4+ T cells from PBMCs. Subset noted: CD45RA-negative fraction. The source is a man aged 18 to 29 in good health. Some clones in this sample may be carry-over from other donors' samples.

The CDR3 DNA reads as TGTGCCAGCAGTCTGACAGGGAGTCTCGCCTATGGCTACACCTTC. Translated, it gives CASSLTGSLAYGYTF. The J gene is TRBJ1-2, the V gene TRBV5-4, with 7 bases fitting TRBD1. V lost 5 bases to trimming and J lost 4 bases; unmatched junction nucleotides: 11. Germline V gene sequence: CDR1 SGHNT, CDR2 YYREEE (reference sequence). The CDR3 is 15 amino acids.

J is TRBJ2-4 and V is TRBV7-9; 8 bases are shared with TRBD2. There are 13 residues in the CDR3. V trimming: 1 base; J trimming: 11 bases; junction bases outside the gene matches: 4. Per the germline V gene, CDR1 is SEHNR and CDR2 is FQNEAQ (reference sequence). DNA for the CDR3: TGTGCCAGCAGCTTAGGAGGACTAGCCCTTCAGTACTTC. It translates to CASSLGGLALQYF.

The chain uses TRBV9 and TRBJ2-1; 8 bases line up with TRBD2. The CDR3 totals 16 residues. The junction had 5 bases not matched to a gene; V was cut back by 2 bases and J by 1 base. Germline V gives CDR1 SGDLS, CDR2 YYNGEE. This CDR3 is CASSVGTSQSYNEQFF. CDR3 DNA sequence: TGTGCCAGCAGCGTCGGGACTAGTCAGTCCTACAATGAGCAGTTCTTC.

The chain is built from TRBV15 and TRBJ2-7; perhaps TRBD1 as D (7 bases). CDR3 size: 15 residues. The ends were cut back, 6 bases at V and 3 bases at J, with 18 bases in the middle. Germline V gene data show CDR1 as LNHNV and CDR2 as YYDKDF (reference sequence). The CDR3, as DNA: TGTGCCACCAGTACGACAGGGCGGGGTCTCTACGAGCAGTACTTC. This gives the protein CATSTTGRGLYEQYF.

About this clone itself: The same CDR3 can be traced to other DNA sequences in this sample. The V gene is TRBV5-1, the J gene TRBJ2-5; 8 bases are shared with TRBD2. V gave up 0 bases and J gave up 5 bases; unmatched junction bases: 6. This CDR3 comprises 15 residues. In germline, CDR1 is SGHRS, CDR2 YFSETQ. The CDR3 nucleotides are TGCGCCAGCAGCTTGGTCGGGACTAGTGAGGAGACCCAGTACTTC. This encodes CASSLVGTSEETQYF.

The chain recombines TRBV6-5 with TRBJ2-3; 7 positions match TRBD2. The germline V gene encodes CDR1 MNHEY and CDR2 SVGAGI. The V gene end was trimmed by 6 bases and the J gene end by 4 bases; junction bases not matched to a gene: 7. This CDR3 is 14 amino acids long. The CDR3 sequence: CASSRTSVPDTQYF. DNA of the CDR3: TGTGCCAGCAGCCGAACTAGCGTCCCAGATACGCAGTATTTT.

The count of this clone is one. The J gene is TRBJ2-5, the V gene TRBV9, with 8 bases aligning to TRBD2. CDR1 is SGDLS and CDR2 is YYNGEE in the germline V gene. This CDR3 has 15 residues. V shed 6 bases and J 5 bases; nucleotides not matched to a gene: 12. The CDR3 here is CASTLTSGLGETQYF. The CDR3 bases are TGTGCCAGCACTCTAACTAGCGGCTTAGGGGAGACCCAGTACTTC.

This sequence joins TRBV7-9 and TRBJ1-5; TRBD1 aligns across 7 bases. The CDR3 sequence is 15 residues long. The germline V gene encodes CDR1 SEHNR and CDR2 FQNEAQ (reference sequence). V was clipped by 5 bases and J by 4 bases; unmatched bases: 8. The CDR3 nucleotides read TGTGCCAGCAGCCTCGGGACAGTCGCTAATCAGCCCCAGCATTTT. Translated: CASSLGTVANQPQHF.

The chain uses TRBV28 and TRBJ1-1, with TRBD1 identical over 7 bases. The ends lost 3 bases at V and 4 bases at J; junction bases unmatched: 5. Germline V gene sequence: CDR1 MDHEN, CDR2 SYDVKM. The CDR3 is 14 residues long. CDR3 loop: CASSLSGGGTEAFF. The CDR3 DNA reads as TGTGCCAGCAGTTTGTCAGGGGGTGGCACTGAAGCTTTCTTT.

This chain links TRBV14 with TRBJ2-7, with D maybe TRBD2 (5 bases). V lost 4 bases and J lost 6, with 10 bases in between. The CDR3 extends over 12 amino acids. The germline V gene encodes CDR1 SGHDN and CDR2 FVKESK. This CDR3 is CASSPGVVEQYF. In DNA form, the CDR3 reads TGTGCCAGCAGCCCCGGGGTAGTCGAGCAGTACTTC.

The chain recombines TRBV9 with TRBJ2-5, with TRBD2 matching 7 bases. This CDR3 contains 14 residues. Trimming cost V 3 bases and J 7 bases; bases outside gene matches: 9. The germline V gene encodes CDR1 SGDLS and CDR2 YYNGEE. CDR3 amino acids: CASSAERGRGTQYF. The CDR3 DNA follows: TGTGCCAGCAGCGCCGAGCGGGGCCGGGGGACCCAGTACTTC.

V gene TRBV5-1 combines with J gene TRBJ2-7, with D perhaps matching TRBD1 or TRBD2 (5 bases each). Germline values: CDR1 SGHRS, CDR2 YFSETQ. Deletions cut 2 bases from V and 4 bases from J, with 13 bases between. This CDR3 region has 14 residues. The DNA for the CDR3 is TGCGCCAGCAGCTTAGGGGACGTAGGTTACGAGCAGTACTTC. Amino acid sequence: CASSLGDVGYEQYF.

CDR3 nucleotide sequence: TGTGCCAGCAGCCCCACAGCCGGGACAGGGAGGGCAGATACGCAGTATTTT. Protein: CASSPTAGTGRADTQYF. This rearrangement joins TRBV7-3 to TRBJ2-3, with 9 bases identical to TRBD1. The CDR3 is made up of 17 amino acids. CDR1 and CDR2 (germline): SGHTA, FQGTGA. V lost 5 bases to trimming and J lost 4 bases; unmatched junction nucleotides: 13. The full variable domain, its missing parts supplied by reference TRBV7-3 and TRBJ2-3, is GAGVSQTPSNKVTEKGKYVELRCDPISGHTALYWYRQSLGQGPEFLIYFQGTGAADDSGLPNDRFFAVRPEGSVSTLKIQRTERGDSAVYLCASSPTAGTGRADTQYFGPGTRLTVL.

The chain couples TRBV14 to TRBJ1-1; D perhaps matches TRBD1 (6 bases). The CDR3 has 14 residues. CDR1 is SGHDN, CDR2 FVKESK, per germline. The germline V and J ends were trimmed by 0 bases and 5 bases, with 10 bases remaining between them. Here the CDR3 DNA reads TGTGCCAGCAGCCAAGATCAGGGGCGTACTGAAGCTTTCTTT. It specifies CASSQDQGRTEAFF.

This chain connects TRBV19 to TRBJ2-1; D is perhaps TRBD2 (6 bases). The germline V gene encodes CDR1 LNHDA and CDR2 SQIVND (reference sequence). Trimming removed 4 bases from V and 4 bases from J, with 14 bases in between. This CDR3 is 15 amino acids long. The CDR3 loop reads CASSTSSESYNEQFF. CDR3 DNA sequence: TGTGCCAGTAGTACCTCTAGCGAGAGTTACAATGAGCAGTTCTTC. The whole variable domain, remainder taken from reference TRBV19 and TRBJ2-1, is DGGITQSPKYLFRKEGQNVTLSCEQNLNHDAMYWYRQDPGQGLRLIYYSQIVNDFQKGDIAEGYSVSREKKESFPLTVTSAQKNPTAFYLCASSTSSESYNEQFFGPGTRLTVL.

This clone was recorded a few times. V gene TRBV25-1 combines with J gene TRBJ1-2; maybe TRBD1 (6 bases). The V gene lost 3 bases and the J gene lost 4 bases, with 15 bases spanning the gap. Germline CDR1 is MGHDK and CDR2 is SYGVNS. The CDR3 is 15 amino acids. CDR3 DNA sequence: TGTGCCAGCAGTGACGGGGGCCTCGGTAGCTATGGCTACACCTTC. Its translation is CASSDGGLGSYGYTF.

On this clone itself: A far more abundant clone sits one base away, making this likely a read error. The identical CDR3 is also encoded by other nucleotide sequences in the sample. This chain uses TRBV29-1 with TRBJ1-1; 7 bases are shared with TRBD1. The CDR3 loop spans 12 amino acids. Germline V gene lookup returns CDR1 SQVTM and CDR2 ANQGSEA. The CDR3 nucleotides read TGCAGCGTTGACGACAGGGTTTCAGAAGCCTTCTTT. Translation: CSVDDRVSEAFF.

This clone has ten or more counts. The rearrangement links TRBV19 to TRBJ2-4, with 10 bases identical to TRBD1. The CDR3 runs to 13 residues. Germline values: CDR1 LNHDA, CDR2 SQIVND (reference sequence). The trim removed 7 bases at V and 6 bases at J, leaving 3 bases unmatched. CDR3 nucleotides: TGTGCCAGTACCCGGACAGGGGGAAACATTCAGTACTTC. Amino acids: CASTRTGGNIQYF.

V is TRBV5-1 and J is TRBJ2-3; TRBD2 matches at 14 bases. Germline CDR1 reads SGHRS; CDR2 reads YFSETQ. The CDR3 runs to 18 residues. The V segment lost 0 bases and the J segment 0 bases; nucleotides outside the gene matches: 3. The CDR3 loop reads CASSLGGLAGGSTDTQYF. In nucleotides, the CDR3 is TGCGCCAGCAGCTTGGGAGGACTAGCGGGAGGCAGCACAGATACGCAGTATTTT.

This clone was picked up one time. J is TRBJ1-4 and V is TRBV30; TRBD1 agrees at 9 bases. Germline V CDR1 and CDR2: GTSNPN, SVGIG (reference sequence). This CDR3 comprises 16 residues. V lost 8 bases, J lost 0 bases, and 10 bases stayed unmatched. The CDR3 DNA reads TGTGCCGTTGGACAGGGGCCTTCAGCAACTAATGAAAAACTGTTTTTT. It codes for CAVGQGPSATNEKLFF.

With respect to this clone: One end of the junction varies from germline; a read error may be responsible. The chain is built from TRBV6-5 and TRBJ1-3; D uncertain. CDR3 length: 15 residues. Looked up from germline, CDR1 is MNHEY and CDR2 is SVGAGI. CDR3 loop: CAGSYSPGRGNTIYF. The CDR3 DNA is TGTGCCGGCAGTTACTCGCCGGGCCGGGGAAACACCATATATTTT.

The chain carries TRBV29-1 and TRBJ2-4, with TRBD2 matching 8 bases. CDR3 length equals 15 residues. The germline gives CDR1 SQVTM, CDR2 ANQGSEA. The ends lost 7 bases at V and 2 bases at J; junction bases unmatched: 10. The CDR3 spells CSGIGSGSSKNIQYF. The CDR3 DNA is TGCAGCGGGATTGGGAGCGGGAGCTCCAAAAACATTCAGTACTTC.

The sample holds a few counts of this clone. The chain joins TRBV7-3 to TRBJ2-7, with D tentatively TRBD2 (6 bases). Per the germline V gene, CDR1 is SGHTA and CDR2 is FQGTGA. The CDR3 spans 13 residues. V was trimmed by 2 bases and J by 6 bases, leaving 11 bases between them. The CDR3 spells CASSLGAGFEQYF. The DNA for the CDR3 is TGTGCCAGCAGCTTAGGGGCGGGGTTCGAGCAGTACTTC. Filled out from reference TRBV7-3 and TRBJ2-7, the complete variable domain reads GAGVSQTPSNKVTEKGKYVELRCDPISGHTALYWYRQSLGQGPEFLIYFQGTGAADDSGLPNDRFFAVRPEGSVSTLKIQRTERGDSAVYLCASSLGAGFEQYFGPGTRLTVT.

The J gene is TRBJ2-7, the V gene TRBV5-4, with 14 bases that match TRBD2. The CDR3 contains 16 residues. CDR1 and CDR2 (germline): SGHNT, YYREEE (reference sequence). With 4 bases clipped from V and 3 bases from J, the junction kept 6 bases outside the gene matches. The CDR3 reads CASSRLAGGPVYEQYF. CDR3 nucleotides: TGTGCCAGCAGCAGACTAGCGGGAGGGCCAGTCTACGAGCAGTACTTC.

V is TRBV2 and J is TRBJ2-1, with D unresolved. Trimming took 7 bases from V and 5 from J, leaving 6 bases between them. Per the germline V gene, CDR1 is SNHLY and CDR2 is FYNNEI. This CDR3 is 11 amino acids long. CDR3 protein: CASTLDNEQFF. DNA for the CDR3: TGTGCCAGCACCCTTGACAATGAGCAGTTCTTC.

The rearrangement joins TRBV7-3 to TRBJ1-2; tentatively, D is TRBD1 (5 bases). Germline V lookup: CDR1 SGHTA, CDR2 FQGTGA. CDR3 length equals 14 residues. The V end was cut by 5 bases, the J end by 4 bases, with 14 bases between. In DNA form, the CDR3 reads TGTGCCAGCAGCCCCTCTGGGGGGTCCTATGGCTACACCTTC. This gives the protein CASSPSGGSYGYTF. Looking up the rest from reference TRBV7-3 and TRBJ1-2 gives the full variable domain: GAGVSQTPSNKVTEKGKYVELRCDPISGHTALYWYRQSLGQGPEFLIYFQGTGAADDSGLPNDRFFAVRPEGSVSTLKIQRTERGDSAVYLCASSPSGGSYGYTFGSGTRLTVV.